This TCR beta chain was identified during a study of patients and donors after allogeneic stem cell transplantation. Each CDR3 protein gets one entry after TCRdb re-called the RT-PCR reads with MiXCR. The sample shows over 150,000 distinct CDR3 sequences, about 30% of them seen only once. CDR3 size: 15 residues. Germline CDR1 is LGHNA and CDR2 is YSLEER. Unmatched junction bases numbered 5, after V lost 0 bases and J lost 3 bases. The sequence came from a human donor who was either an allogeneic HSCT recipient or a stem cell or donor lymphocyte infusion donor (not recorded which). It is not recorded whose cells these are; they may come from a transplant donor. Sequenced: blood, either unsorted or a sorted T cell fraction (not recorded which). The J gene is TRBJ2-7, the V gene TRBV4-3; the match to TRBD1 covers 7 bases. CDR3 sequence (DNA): TGCGCCAGCAGCCAAGATTCGGACAGGTACTACGAGCAGTACTTC. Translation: CASSQDSDRYYEQYF.